The 3 T cell receptor beta chains below come from one sample, sequenced in a study of identifying expanded T cells in peripheral blood. TCRdb keeps only in-frame clones here, not all; method: immunoSEQ multiplex PCR. The table shows more than 50,000 clones, with about 80% occurring only once. The sample taken for sequencing was blood. The receptor source for this set is a person between 18 and 75 years old in good health.

This clone was seen just once. V is TRBV10-1 and J is TRBJ1-2; D gene unclear. This CDR3 has 13 residues. CDR1 WNHNN and CDR2 SYGVQD come from the germline V gene (reference sequence). V shed 3 bases and J shed 9 bases, with 14 bases lying between them. CDR3 in amino acids: CASSDPGLGSYTF. In nucleotides, the CDR3 is TGCGCCAGCAGTGACCCCGGACTTGGGAGCTACACCTTC.

The chain has TRBV7-2 and TRBJ2-2, with D perhaps matching TRBD1 or TRBD2 (5 bases each). CDR3 size: 13 residues. Germline values: CDR1 SGHTA, CDR2 FQGNSA. The V end was cut by 5 bases, the J end by 4 bases, with 8 bases between. The CDR3 nucleotides read TGTGCCAGCAGCGGGGGAGCCACCGGGGAGCTGTTTTTT. Its protein product is CASSGGATGELFF.

In this sample, this clone turned up once. The chain uses TRBV11-1 and TRBJ2-2; 10 bases map to TRBD1. Trimming removed 6 bases from V and 5 bases from J; junction bases left unmatched: 9. The germline V gene encodes CDR1 SGHAT and CDR2 FQDESV (reference sequence). This CDR3 is 16 amino acids long. The CDR3 coding sequence is TGTGCCAGCAGACCGGAGACAGGGGGCGTTACCGGGGAGCTGTTTTTT. Its protein is CASRPETGGVTGELFF.